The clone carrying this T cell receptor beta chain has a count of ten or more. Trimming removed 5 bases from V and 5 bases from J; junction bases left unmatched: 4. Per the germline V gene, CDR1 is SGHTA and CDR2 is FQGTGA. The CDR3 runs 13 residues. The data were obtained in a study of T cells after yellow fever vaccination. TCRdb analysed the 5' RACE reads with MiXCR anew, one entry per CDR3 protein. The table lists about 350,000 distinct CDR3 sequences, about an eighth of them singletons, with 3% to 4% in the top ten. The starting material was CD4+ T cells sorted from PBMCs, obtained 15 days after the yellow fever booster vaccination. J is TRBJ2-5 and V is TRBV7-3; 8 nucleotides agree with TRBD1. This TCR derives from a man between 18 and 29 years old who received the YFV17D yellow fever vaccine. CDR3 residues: CASSTGTGETQYF. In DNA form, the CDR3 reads TGTGCCAGCAGCACCGGGACAGGCGAGACCCAGTACTTC.